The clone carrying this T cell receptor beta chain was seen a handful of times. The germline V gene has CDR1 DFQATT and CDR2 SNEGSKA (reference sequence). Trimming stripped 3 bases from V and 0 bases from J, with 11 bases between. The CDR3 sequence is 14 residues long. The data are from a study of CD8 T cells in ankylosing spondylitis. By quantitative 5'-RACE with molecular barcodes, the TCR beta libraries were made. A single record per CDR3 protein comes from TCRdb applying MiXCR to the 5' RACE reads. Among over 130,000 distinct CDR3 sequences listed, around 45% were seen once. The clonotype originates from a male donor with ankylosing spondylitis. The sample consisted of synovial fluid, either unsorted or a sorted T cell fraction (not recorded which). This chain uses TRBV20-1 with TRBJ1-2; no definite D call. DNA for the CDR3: TGCAGTGCTAGCCGTACCGCAGCTAACTATGGCTACACCTTC. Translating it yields CSASRTAANYGYTF.